The 27 T cell receptor beta chains presented below share a single source sample, sequenced in a study of T cell repertoires in cytomegalovirus infection. TCRdb re-called the reads with MiXCR, one entry per CDR3 protein. The repertoire holds approximately 600,000 distinct CDR3 sequences, with roughly 42% as singletons. Their antigen targets remain unknown. Here the sequenced sample was cultured PBMCs, taken from culture after CMV antigen stimulation. The receptor set was obtained from a human donor in good health (CMV status not recorded). Some clones in this sample may be carry-over from other donors' samples.

This chain connects TRBV7-8 to TRBJ1-1; D ambiguous. The CDR3 covers 13 residues. Germline assignment: CDR1 SGHVS and CDR2 FQNEAQ. Deletions cut 4 bases from V and 8 bases from J, with 14 bases between. The CDR3, as DNA: TGTGCCAGCAGCTCCCCAATGAGGTTAGAAGCTTTCTTT. Its protein product is CASSSPMRLEAFF.

In this sample, this clonotype turned up a few times. J is TRBJ2-7 and V is TRBV7-2, with 13 bases lining up with TRBD2. The CDR3 runs to 18 residues. V trimming: 5 bases; J trimming: 0 bases; junction bases outside the gene matches: 10. Per the germline V gene, CDR1 is SGHTA and CDR2 is FQGNSA. CDR3 in DNA: TGTGCCAGCAGCCACCGACTAGCGGGGGGACTCCCCTCCTACGAGCAGTACTTC. Translating gives CASSHRLAGGLPSYEQYF.

The chain employs TRBV2 and TRBJ1-1, with TRBD1 matching 8 bases. Germline lookup yields CDR1 SNHLY and CDR2 FYNNEI. The CDR3 covers 17 residues. Trimming removed 1 base from V and 4 bases from J; junction bases left unmatched: 11. CDR3 region: CASSEGTGRVLGTEAFF. The CDR3 region has the DNA TGTGCCAGCAGTGAAGGGACAGGGAGAGTTTTAGGCACTGAAGCTTTCTTT.

This clonotype occurred once. V gene TRBV7-4 combines with J gene TRBJ2-1; maybe TRBD2 (6 bases). The germline V and J ends were trimmed by 1 base and 1 base, with 11 bases remaining between them. Germline V gene sequence: CDR1 SGHVT, CDR2 SQSDAQ. The CDR3 is made up of 16 amino acids. CDR3 nucleotides: TGTGCCAGCAGCTTAGGGTGGGGGGATTCCTACAATGAGCAGTTCTTC. Residues: CASSLGWGDSYNEQFF.

This chain joins TRBV19 and TRBJ2-1, with D possibly called TRBD1 or TRBD2 (5 bases each). V was shortened by 5 bases and J by 5 bases, with 13 bases between the two germline ends. The CDR3 extends over 14 amino acids. Germline values: CDR1 LNHDA, CDR2 SQIVND (reference sequence). CDR3 sequence: CASSAGTYDNEQFF. The CDR3, as DNA: TGTGCCAGTAGTGCCGGGACGTATGACAATGAGCAGTTCTTC.

The chain links TRBV7-2 to TRBJ1-2; D unclear. This CDR3 spans 13 amino acids. Trimming left V 2 bases short and J 4 bases short, with 8 bases between. Germline CDR1 SGHTA, CDR2 FQGNSA. CDR3 sequence reads: CASSLWGAYGYTF. In nucleotides, the CDR3 is TGTGCCAGCAGCTTATGGGGTGCCTATGGCTACACCTTC.

The CDR3 protein is CSARVSGSASTDTQYF. The CDR3 nucleotides are TGCAGTGCTAGGGTCAGCGGGAGCGCCAGCACAGATACGCAGTATTTT. The genes are TRBV20-1 and TRBJ2-3; 8 nucleotides line up with TRBD2. V lost 3 bases and J lost 0; bases outside the gene matches: 8. Per the germline V gene, CDR1 is DFQATT and CDR2 is SNEGSKA (reference sequence). This CDR3 has 16 residues.

CDR3 loop: CATLGQIYQPQHF. CDR3 bases: TGTGCCACCCTGGGACAGATCTATCAGCCCCAGCATTTT. V gene TRBV28 combines with J gene TRBJ1-5; 7 nucleotides line up with TRBD1. Germline V gene lookup returns CDR1 MDHEN and CDR2 SYDVKM. The CDR3 is made up of 13 amino acids. The J segment lost 5 bases and the V segment lost 10 bases, leaving 8 bases of the junction unmatched.

The genes are TRBV7-2 and TRBJ1-1; TRBD1 is a possible D gene (5 bases). Trimming removed 1 base from V and 4 bases from J, with 22 bases in between. The CDR3 spans 18 residues. CDR1 is SGHTA, CDR2 FQGNSA, per germline. CDR3 coding DNA: TGTGCCAGCAGCTTAGTAAGAGGCTCGGGCCGACAGATCACTGAAGCTTTCTTT. Amino acids: CASSLVRGSGRQITEAFF.

The V gene is TRBV19, the J gene TRBJ1-5; no definite D call. The germline V gene encodes CDR1 LNHDA and CDR2 SQIVND (reference sequence). The CDR3 contains 15 residues. V was trimmed by 3 bases and J by 0 bases, leaving 9 bases between them. Here the CDR3 DNA reads TGTGCCAGTAGTATCGACGGACGTAGCAATCAGCCCCAGCATTTT. It encodes CASSIDGRSNQPQHF.

The chain recombines TRBV29-1 with TRBJ1-1, with unresolved D. This CDR3 comprises 11 residues. Germline V lookup: CDR1 SQVTM, CDR2 ANQGSEA. The V end was cut by 6 bases, the J end by 1 base, with 6 bases between. CDR3 amino acids: CSVKENTEAFF. The DNA for the CDR3 is TGCAGCGTCAAAGAGAACACTGAAGCTTTCTTT.

There are a few counts of this clonotype. The chain is built from TRBV6-2 or TRBV6-3 and TRBJ2-7; D is unresolved. The germline V gene encodes CDR1 MNHEY and CDR2 SVGEGT. This CDR3 has 12 residues. The V and J ends lost 5 bases and 10 bases respectively, with 15 bases between them. The CDR3 region has the DNA TGTGCCAGCAGTCCGAGGACCCCACATCAGTACTTC. This translates into CASSPRTPHQYF.

This clonotype was observed a few times. V usage is TRBV5-4 and J usage is TRBJ1-1, with D possibly being TRBD1 (5 bases). The ends were cut back, 5 bases at V and 5 bases at J, with 16 bases in the middle. From germline, CDR1 is SGHNT and CDR2 YYREEE (reference sequence). This CDR3 has 14 amino acids. The DNA for the CDR3 is TGTGCCAGCAGTGATATGAAGGGGAGGACTGAAGCTTTCTTT. This translates into CASSDMKGRTEAFF.

This clonotype has more than one count but fewer than ten. A read error may produce the germline difference seen at one junction end. The chain is built from TRBV11-2 and TRBJ2-5, with a tentative D call TRBD2 (5 bases). Germline-derived CDR1 and CDR2 are SGHAT and FQNNGV. This CDR3 comprises 13 residues. The CDR3 DNA sequence: TGTGCCAGCAGCTTTGGAAGGAGGATTAAATTTTTCTTC. Translation: CASSFGRRIKFFF.

The chain recombines TRBV6-6 with TRBJ2-3; 10 bases match TRBD2. V gave up 2 bases and J gave up 9 bases; unmatched junction bases: 8. This CDR3 spans 15 amino acids. Germline V lookup: CDR1 MNHNY, CDR2 SVGAGI (reference sequence). CDR3 nucleotide sequence: TGTGCCAGCAGTTACCAACTAACTAGCGGGGCCACGCAGTATTTT. Residues: CASSYQLTSGATQYF.

This clonotype turned up a few times. The CDR3 spells CASREQLLDEKLFF. In DNA, the CDR3 is TGTGCCAGCAGAGAGCAGCTCCTCGATGAAAAACTGTTTTTT. This chain connects TRBV12-3 or TRBV12-4 to TRBJ1-4; D is unclear. This CDR3 comprises 14 residues. V lost 6 bases, J lost 6 bases, and 14 bases lay in between.

The V call is TRBV7-9, the J call TRBJ2-5; 9 bases align to TRBD2. Unmatched junction bases numbered 5, after V lost 5 bases and J lost 4 bases. Per germline, CDR1 SEHNR and CDR2 FQNEAQ (reference sequence). This CDR3 comprises 14 residues. CDR3 loop: CASSPGSGRETQYF. The CDR3 coding sequence is TGTGCCAGCAGCCCTGGTAGCGGGAGAGAGACCCAGTACTTC.

The sample holds a few counts of this clonotype. J is TRBJ2-7 and V is TRBV6-2 or TRBV6-3; D is undetermined. Germline V gene data show CDR1 as MNHEY and CDR2 as SVGEGT. Trimming shortened V by 0 bases and J by 0 bases, and 6 bases separated the two germline ends. The CDR3 covers 14 residues. For the CDR3, the DNA is TGTGCCAGCAGTTACTCGTTAAACTCCTACGAGCAGTACTTC. Its translation: CASSYSLNSYEQYF.

This clonotype turned up a few times. The chain links TRBV12-3 or TRBV12-4 to TRBJ2-3; D remains unclear. The CDR3 has 14 residues. V was cut by 10 bases and J by 0 bases, with 14 bases left in between. CDR3 DNA: TGTGCCACCCGGAGCAGGTTTAGCACAGATACGCAGTATTTT. Translated: CATRSRFSTDTQYF.

The genes are TRBV11-2 and TRBJ2-3; no definite D call. CDR1 and CDR2 (germline): SGHAT, FQNNGV. The CDR3 consists of 16 residues. Trimming took off 1 base at V and 2 bases at J, with 13 bases between the two ends. Here the CDR3 reads CASSLVSGMLTDTQYF. The CDR3 nucleotides read TGTGCCAGCAGCTTAGTTTCGGGTATGCTCACAGATACGCAGTATTTT.

This chain connects TRBV5-1 to TRBJ2-7; a weak D match, TRBD2 (6 bases). V lost 4 bases and J 4 bases, leaving 15 bases between the germline ends. CDR1 and CDR2 from the germline V gene are SGHRS and YFSETQ. The CDR3 has 14 amino acids. The CDR3, as DNA: TGCGCCAGCAGCCCGAGGCGGGAAGGGTACGAGCAGTACTTC. Amino acids: CASSPRREGYEQYF. Using reference TRBV5-1 and TRBJ2-7 for the parts outside the CDR3, the full variable domain is KAGVTQTPRYLIKTRGQQVTLSCSPISGHRSVSWYQQTPGQGLQFLFEYFSETQRNKGNFPGRFSGRQFSNSRSEMNVSTLELGDSALYLCASSPRREGYEQYFGPGTRLTVT.

The chain uses TRBV9 and TRBJ2-2; 7 bases match TRBD1. The CDR3 is 17 residues long. The trim removed 0 bases at V and 1 base at J, leaving 6 bases unmatched. Germline assignment: CDR1 SGDLS and CDR2 YYNGEE. CDR3 sequence reads: CASSVVRDRLNTGELFF. In nucleotides, the CDR3 is TGTGCCAGCAGCGTAGTTCGGGACAGACTGAACACCGGGGAGCTGTTTTTT. The whole variable domain, remainder taken from reference TRBV9 and TRBJ2-2, is DSGVTQTPKHLITATGQRVTLRCSPRSGDLSVYWYQQSLDQGLQFLIQYYNGEERAKGNILERFSAQQFPDLHSELNLSSLELGDSALYFCASSVVRDRLNTGELFFGEGSRLTVL.

The rearrangement joins TRBV4-2 to TRBJ2-1, with no clear D. The CDR3 runs to 17 residues. Germline CDR1 and CDR2: LGHNA and YNFKEQ. The V end lost 4 bases, the J end lost 0 bases, and 16 bases lay between the germline ends. The CDR3 protein is CASSRVSRSSSYNEQFF. The CDR3 nucleotides read TGTGCCAGCAGCCGCGTTTCGCGGTCGAGCTCCTACAATGAGCAGTTCTTC.

The V call is TRBV29-1, the J call TRBJ2-1, with D perhaps assigned TRBD1 or TRBD2 (6 bases each). In germline, CDR1 is SQVTM, CDR2 ANQGSEA. V was clipped by 5 bases and J by 9 bases, with 11 bases between them. This CDR3 spans 11 amino acids. CDR3 residues: CSVRGLGEQFF. CDR3 coding DNA: TGCAGCGTTCGGGGGCTTGGTGAGCAGTTCTTC.

The sample holds a few counts of this clonotype. The chain has TRBV5-1 and TRBJ2-1; D is unclear. The CDR3 totals 13 residues. Germline CDR1 reads SGHRS; CDR2 reads YFSETQ. Between the trimmed V and J ends, which lost 4 bases and 4 bases, there was a span of 9 bases. Here the CDR3 reads CASSPDGYNEQFF. The DNA for the CDR3 is TGCGCCAGCAGCCCAGACGGGTACAATGAGCAGTTCTTC.

V gene TRBV20-1 combines with J gene TRBJ2-1; a possible D gene is TRBD1 (5 bases). The germline CDR1 and CDR2 sequences are DFQATT and SNEGSKA (reference sequence). Trimming took 4 bases from V and 2 from J, leaving 9 bases between them. This CDR3 has 13 residues. The CDR3 loop is CSATQGTYNEQFF. For the CDR3, the DNA is TGCAGTGCTACCCAGGGCACCTACAATGAGCAGTTCTTC.

This sequence joins TRBV7-9 and TRBJ1-2, with D maybe TRBD1 (6 bases). Per the germline V gene, CDR1 is SEHNR and CDR2 is FQNEAQ (reference sequence). V was shortened by 5 bases and J by 4 bases, with 14 bases between the two germline ends. This CDR3 is built from 14 residues. CDR3 coding DNA: TGTGCCAGCAGCGATACAGGGCGGGCCTATGGCTACACCTTC. Its protein product is CASSDTGRAYGYTF.